The source of this TCR beta chain is a study of response to subunit inactivated influenza vaccine (dated by TCRdb to 2016 to 2018). Broadly, across the study: The study used deep quantitative T cell receptor repertoire profiling to track responses to a trivalent subunit inactivated influenza vaccine. Study-wide conclusions, independent of this receptor: It was suggested by the authors that each seasonal influenza vaccination may recruit only a limited number of new T cells.

This clonotype appeared a few times. Its antigen is not yet known. No base quality values were provided; no much bigger clone lies one nucleotide off. Library preparation used RT-PCR. Sequencing was carried out with an Illumina HiSeq 2500. TCRdb handled the public reads itself, with Q25 trimming in fastp and clone calling in MiXCR, and kept productive beta chains. Merged by CDR3 protein, the rows form single entries marked with the most common genes and DNA. The sample table shows 650,000 to 850,000 distinct CDR3 sequences, and about 14% are seen once. The ten largest account for less than 7% of the sample. V is cut back by 5 bases and J by 11 bases, with 17 bases in the junction unmatched. The CDR3 spans 16 residues, from the cysteine through the phenylalanine. This entry keeps only the CDR3 DNA: 48 bases, framed from base 1. CDR1 is given as MNHNS and CDR2 as SASEGT, both from the germline V gene.

This receptor was identified in a man between 45 and 60 years old who received an inactivated influenza vaccine. Donor details come from another sample of the same person, matched by shared clones. The rearranged chain carries TRBV6-1 and TRBJ1-4, with 7 bases in between that match TRBD1. Sequencing used PBMCs from blood, obtained around 15 days before vaccination. The DNA is TGTGCCAGCAGTCCAGGGAGAGGGGGCTACCCAAGTAAACTGTTTTTT. Protein translation: CASSPGRGGYPSKLFF.